This T cell receptor (beta chain) was captured by sequencing in a study of blood T cell repertoires in COVID-19. Study-wide context: T cells, B-cell-depleted T cells, or PBMCs provided the cDNA or gDNA that served as material.

Germline CDR1 and CDR2: MNHEY and SVGEGT. The CDR3 extends over 16 amino acids. Trimming took 2 bases from V and 6 from J; bases not matched to a gene: 5. Per the original data handling: How many nucleated cells were present was estimated from reference gene primer amplification. The protocol was immunoSEQ multiplex PCR, while the TCRdb copy is restricted to in-frame clones and leaves out a portion. V, J and clone size derive from that table, while D and trimming were established from the DNA sequence. The data contain more than 85,000 clones, roughly 80% of them singletons. V usage is TRBV6-2 or TRBV6-3 and J usage is TRBJ2-3, with 13 bases matching TRBD2. The source is a human donor in a cohort sampled during active or convalescent COVID-19. Input material: peripheral blood. The CDR3 DNA is TGTGCCAGCAGTTACGCGACTAGCGGGGGGTCCGATACGCAGTATTTT. Translating it yields CASSYATSGGSDTQYF.